This TCR beta chain was profiled in a study of CD8 T cells in Susac syndrome. TCR beta sequencing covered blood CD8+ and CD4+ T cells. Random-hexamer reverse transcription was applied to roughly 0.5 to 1 ug RNA. TCRdb used MiXCR to reprocess the immunoSEQ multiplex PCR reads, holding one entry per CDR3 protein. This table holds 250,000 to 300,000 distinct CDR3 sequences, about 88% found once. Germline V lookup: CDR1 GTSNPN, CDR2 SVGIG (reference sequence). The V gene lost 2 bases and the J gene lost 8 bases, with 18 bases spanning the gap. The CDR3 length is 14 residues. The chain has TRBV30 and TRBJ1-2, with a tentative D call TRBD1 (5 bases). Sequencing input: CD8+ T cells from PBMCs. This sequence was found in a human donor with multiple sclerosis. CDR3 region: CAWSLSNRHRGYTF. The CDR3 nucleotides are TGTGCCTGGAGTCTTTCAAACAGGCACCGGGGCTACACCTTC. The whole variable domain, remainder taken from reference TRBV30 and TRBJ1-2, is SQTIHQWPATLVQPVGSPLSLECTVEGTSNPNLYWYRQAAGRGLQLLFYSVGIGQISSEVPQNLSASRPQDRQFILSSKKLLLSDSGFYLCAWSLSNRHRGYTFGSGTRLTVV.